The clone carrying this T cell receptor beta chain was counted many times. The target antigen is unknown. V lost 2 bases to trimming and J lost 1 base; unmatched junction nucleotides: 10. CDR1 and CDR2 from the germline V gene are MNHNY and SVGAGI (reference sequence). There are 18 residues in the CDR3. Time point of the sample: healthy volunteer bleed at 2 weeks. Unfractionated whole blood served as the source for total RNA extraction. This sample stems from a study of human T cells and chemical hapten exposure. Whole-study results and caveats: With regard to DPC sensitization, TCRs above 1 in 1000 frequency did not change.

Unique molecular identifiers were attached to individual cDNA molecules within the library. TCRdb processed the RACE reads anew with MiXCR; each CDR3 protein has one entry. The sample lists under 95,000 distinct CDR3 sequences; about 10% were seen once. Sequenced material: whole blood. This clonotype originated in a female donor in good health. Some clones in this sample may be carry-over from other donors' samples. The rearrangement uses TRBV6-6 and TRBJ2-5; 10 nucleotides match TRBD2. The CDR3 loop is CASSYPPSGSAPQETQYF. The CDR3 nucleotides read TGTGCCAGCAGTTACCCCCCTAGCGGGAGTGCTCCCCAAGAGACCCAGTACTTC.